This T cell receptor beta chain was retrieved from a study of monozygotic twins with inflammatory bowel disease (dated by TCRdb to between 2018 and 2021). Concerning the study at large: A total of around 30 monozygotic twin pairs were included in the full study, comprising nine German pairs (four IBD-concordant, five IBD-discordant) and 19 IBD-discordant Danish pairs. Each individual had, on average, about 151 000 unique TCRalpha sequences and 181 000 unique TCRbeta sequences available for analysis. The search for disease-associated traits relied mainly on comparing IBD patients with their genetically identical healthy co-twins within discordant pairs.

CDR1 and CDR2, looked up from the germline V gene (reference sequence), are DFQATT and SNEGSKA. Taken from cysteine to phenylalanine, the CDR3 has 12 residues. No DNA is recorded. Remarks on this clonotype: Its antigen specificity is not known.

Study-wide findings and limitations: IBD patients shared fewer clonotypes with other individuals than healthy twins did, most markedly in patients showing signs of disease activity. Concordant and discordant twins showed no difference in repertoire similarity, possibly because of limited statistical power. The results gave no support for a single strong signal or clonotype linked to IBD. Differing immunosuppressive treatments among patients may have added background noise and inter-individual variability to the repertoires. Measured by the inverse Simpson index, TCRbeta repertoire diversity was lower in IBD patients than in their healthy co-twins. The analysis was unable to tell different T cell subtypes apart.

From each donor, a roughly 2.5 ml peripheral blood sample was collected into PAXgene tubes and stored at -80 degrees C. Total RNA was isolated from whole blood with the PAXgene blood miRNA kit on an automated QIAcube, without T cell sorting. Peripheral blood from monozygotic twin pairs, either concordant or discordant for inflammatory bowel disease, underwent deep TCRalpha and TCRbeta repertoire profiling that used unique molecular barcoding. Smoking habits were recorded for all twin pairs, with individuals classified as current, former or never smokers. The library came from 5' RACE. Preparation of each TCR library used approximately 4,000 ng of total RNA. cDNA was synthesized with SMARTScribe reverse transcriptase in eight separate reactions per sample. During cDNA synthesis, template switching was used to introduce unique molecular identifiers that contained a 6-nucleotide sample barcode. Amplification of TCRalpha and TCRbeta cDNA involved two nested PCRs of 16 and 9 cycles, and each PCR was followed by bead purification. Before amplification, the cDNA was treated with uracil DNA-glycosylase and purified using the QIAquick PCR purification kit. The second PCR added Illumina TruSeq-compatible adapters along with sample-specific barcodes. TapeStation and Qubit were used to check library quality and concentration, and 4 to 6.5 ng of each library went into the pool. Sequencing of pooled libraries was carried out on an Illumina HiSeq2500 single-index Rapid Run using 2 x 100 bp reads and custom sequencing primers. The original methods were these. MiGEC version 1.2.6 was used for UMI-based consensus assembly to correct PCR and sequencing errors. MiXCR version 2.1.1 was used to carry out V(D)J alignment, clonotype assembly and CDR3 extraction. Normalisation of gene usage, clonotype sharing and MAIT/NKT TCR abundance was achieved by analysing the top 1000, 10 000 and 20 000 clonotypes per sample. Diversity was computed as the inverse Simpson index with the vegan R package after downsampling to 27 000 UMIs. Paired Mann-Whitney U tests were applied to discordant twin pairs, and Benjamini-Hochberg correction was used for multiple testing. TCRdb reanalyzed the reads, keeping one entry per CDR3 protein sequence and omitting DNA. The V and J calls and clone size come from TCRdb's table, not from the authors' own analysis. This sample's table lists a few hundred thousand distinct CDR3 sequences. The ten largest clones add up to under 3% of the sample.

This TCR was recovered from a human donor with ulcerative colitis or Crohn's disease, or a healthy co-twin of an affected twin (not recorded which). Material for sequencing was blood. The chain links TRBV20-1 with TRBJ1-5. The CDR3 amino acid sequence is: CSAIRGNQPQHF.